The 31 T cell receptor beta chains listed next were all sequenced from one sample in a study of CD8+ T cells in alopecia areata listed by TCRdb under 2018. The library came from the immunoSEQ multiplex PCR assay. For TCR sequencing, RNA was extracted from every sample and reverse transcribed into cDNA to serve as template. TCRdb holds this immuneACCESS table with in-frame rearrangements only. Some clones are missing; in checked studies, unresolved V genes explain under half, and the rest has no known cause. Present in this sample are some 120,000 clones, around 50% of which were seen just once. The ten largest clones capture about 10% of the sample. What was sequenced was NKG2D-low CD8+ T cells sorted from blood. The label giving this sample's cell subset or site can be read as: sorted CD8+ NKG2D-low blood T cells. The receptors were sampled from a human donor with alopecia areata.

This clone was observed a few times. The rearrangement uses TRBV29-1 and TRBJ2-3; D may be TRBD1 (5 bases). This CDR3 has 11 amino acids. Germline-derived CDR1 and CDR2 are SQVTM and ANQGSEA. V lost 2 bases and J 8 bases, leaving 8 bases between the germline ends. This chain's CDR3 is CSVEFGATQYF. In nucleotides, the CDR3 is TGCAGCGTTGAATTTGGGGCTACGCAGTATTTT.

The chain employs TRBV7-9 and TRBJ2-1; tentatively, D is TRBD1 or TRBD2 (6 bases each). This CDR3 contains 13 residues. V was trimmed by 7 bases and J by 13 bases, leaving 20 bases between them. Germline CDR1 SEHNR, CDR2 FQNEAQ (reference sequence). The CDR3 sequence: CASTEGDRPNQFF. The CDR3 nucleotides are TGTGCCAGCACGGAGGGGGACCGTCCGAATCAGTTCTTC.

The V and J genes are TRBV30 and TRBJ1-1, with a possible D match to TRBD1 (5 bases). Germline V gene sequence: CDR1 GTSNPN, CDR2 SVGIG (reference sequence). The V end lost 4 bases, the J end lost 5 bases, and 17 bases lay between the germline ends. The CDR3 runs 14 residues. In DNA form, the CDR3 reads TGTGCCTGGAATCAGGGAGGAGTCGGAACTGAAGCTTTCTTT. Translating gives CAWNQGGVGTEAFF.

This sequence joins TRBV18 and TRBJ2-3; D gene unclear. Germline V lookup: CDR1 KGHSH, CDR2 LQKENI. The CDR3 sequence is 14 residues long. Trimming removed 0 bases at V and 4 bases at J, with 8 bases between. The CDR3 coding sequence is TGTGCCAGCTCACCACCGTTCAGAGCAGATACGCAGTATTTT. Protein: CASSPPFRADTQYF.

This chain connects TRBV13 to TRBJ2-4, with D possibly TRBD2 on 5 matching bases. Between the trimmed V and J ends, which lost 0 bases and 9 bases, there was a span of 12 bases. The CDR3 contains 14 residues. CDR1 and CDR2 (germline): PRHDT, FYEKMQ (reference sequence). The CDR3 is CASSLGLAEGIQYF. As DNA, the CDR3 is TGTGCCAGCAGCTTAGGCCTGGCCGAGGGCATTCAGTACTTC. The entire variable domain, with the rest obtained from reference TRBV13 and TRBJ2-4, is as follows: AAGVIQSPRHLIKEKRETATLKCYPIPRHDTVYWYQQGPGQDPQFLISFYEKMQSDKGSIPDRFSAQQFSDYHSELNMSSLELGDSALYFCASSLGLAEGIQYFGAGTRLSVL.

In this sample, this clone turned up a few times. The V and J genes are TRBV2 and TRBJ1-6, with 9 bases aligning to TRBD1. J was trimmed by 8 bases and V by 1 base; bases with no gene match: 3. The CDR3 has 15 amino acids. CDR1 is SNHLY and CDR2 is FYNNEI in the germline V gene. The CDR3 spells CASSEGDREDSPLHF. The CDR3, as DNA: TGTGCCAGCAGTGAAGGGGACAGGGAGGATTCACCCCTCCACTTT.

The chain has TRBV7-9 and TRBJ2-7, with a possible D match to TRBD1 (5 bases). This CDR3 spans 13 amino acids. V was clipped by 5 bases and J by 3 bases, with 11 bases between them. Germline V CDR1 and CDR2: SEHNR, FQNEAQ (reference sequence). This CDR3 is CASSNYRSYEQYF. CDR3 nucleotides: TGTGCCAGCAGCAATTACAGGAGCTACGAGCAGTACTTC.

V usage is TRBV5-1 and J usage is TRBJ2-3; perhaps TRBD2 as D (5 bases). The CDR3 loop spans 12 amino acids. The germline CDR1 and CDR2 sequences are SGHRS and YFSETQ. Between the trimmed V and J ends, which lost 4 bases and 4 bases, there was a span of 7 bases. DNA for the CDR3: TGCGCCAGCAGCCCGGACTCAGATACGCAGTATTTT. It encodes CASSPDSDTQYF.

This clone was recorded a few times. CDR3 coding DNA: TGTGCCAGCAGTTTAGTTAGCGGGCTAAGCTCCTACGAGCAGTACTTC. It encodes CASSLVSGLSSYEQYF. The chain joins TRBV28 to TRBJ2-7; 7 bases line up with TRBD2. V gave up 2 bases and J gave up 0 bases; unmatched junction bases: 7. CDR3 length: 16 amino acids. Germline CDR1 MDHEN, CDR2 SYDVKM.

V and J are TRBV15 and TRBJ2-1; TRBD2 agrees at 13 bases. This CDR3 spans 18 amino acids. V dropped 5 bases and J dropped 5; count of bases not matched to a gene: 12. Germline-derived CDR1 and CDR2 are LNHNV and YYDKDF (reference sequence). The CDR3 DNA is TGTGCCACCAGCGAAGGACTAGCGGGAGTAAGGACCCACAATGAGCAGTTCTTC. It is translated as CATSEGLAGVRTHNEQFF.

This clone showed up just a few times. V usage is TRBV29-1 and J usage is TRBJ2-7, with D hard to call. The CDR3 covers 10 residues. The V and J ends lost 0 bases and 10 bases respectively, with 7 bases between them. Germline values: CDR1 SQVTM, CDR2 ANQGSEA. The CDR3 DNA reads TGCAGCGTTGAAGATGGAACTCAGTACTTC. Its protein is CSVEDGTQYF.

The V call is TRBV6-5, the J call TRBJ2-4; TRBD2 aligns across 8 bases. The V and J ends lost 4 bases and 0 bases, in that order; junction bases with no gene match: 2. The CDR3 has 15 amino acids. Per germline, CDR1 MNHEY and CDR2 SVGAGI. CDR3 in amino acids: CASSSLAGAKNIQYF. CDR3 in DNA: TGTGCCAGCAGTTCTCTAGCGGGAGCCAAAAACATTCAGTACTTC.

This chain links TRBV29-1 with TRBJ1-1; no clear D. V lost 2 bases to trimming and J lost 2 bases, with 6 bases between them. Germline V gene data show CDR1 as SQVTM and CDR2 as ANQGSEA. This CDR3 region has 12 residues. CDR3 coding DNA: TGCAGCGTTGAAATGGAAAACACTGAAGCTTTCTTT. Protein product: CSVEMENTEAFF.

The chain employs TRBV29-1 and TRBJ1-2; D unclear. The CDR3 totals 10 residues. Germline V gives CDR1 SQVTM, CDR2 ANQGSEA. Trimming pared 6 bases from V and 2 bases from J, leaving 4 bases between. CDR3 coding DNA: TGCAGCGTACTAAACTATGGCTACACCTTC. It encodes CSVLNYGYTF.

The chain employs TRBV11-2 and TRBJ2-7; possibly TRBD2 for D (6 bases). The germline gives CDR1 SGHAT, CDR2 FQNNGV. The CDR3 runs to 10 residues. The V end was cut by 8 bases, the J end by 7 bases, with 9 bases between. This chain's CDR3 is CASSEGEQYF. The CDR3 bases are TGTGCCAGCTCGGAGGGTGAGCAGTACTTC. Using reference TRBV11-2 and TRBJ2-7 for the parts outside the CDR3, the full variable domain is EAGVAQSPRYKIIEKRQSVAFWCNPISGHATLYWYQQILGQGPKLLIQFQNNGVVDDSQLPKDRFSAERLKGVDSTLKIQPAKLEDSAVYLCASSEGEQYFGPGTRLTVT.

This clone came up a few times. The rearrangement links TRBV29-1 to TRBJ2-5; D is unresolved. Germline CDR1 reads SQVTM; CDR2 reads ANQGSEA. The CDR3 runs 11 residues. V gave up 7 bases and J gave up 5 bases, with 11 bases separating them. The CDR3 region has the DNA TGCAGCGCCTCGGGTCTGGAGACCCAGTACTTC. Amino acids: CSASGLETQYF.

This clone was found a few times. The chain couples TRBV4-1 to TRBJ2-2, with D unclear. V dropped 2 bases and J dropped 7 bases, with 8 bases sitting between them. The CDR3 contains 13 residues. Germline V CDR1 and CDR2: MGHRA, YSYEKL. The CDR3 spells CASSQSLVGELFF. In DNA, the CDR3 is TGCGCCAGCAGCCAAAGTTTGGTCGGGGAGCTGTTTTTT.

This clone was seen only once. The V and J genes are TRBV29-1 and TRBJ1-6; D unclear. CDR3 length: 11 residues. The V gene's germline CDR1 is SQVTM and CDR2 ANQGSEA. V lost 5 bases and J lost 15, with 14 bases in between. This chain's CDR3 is CSVLGRPGLHF. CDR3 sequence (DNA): TGCAGCGTTTTAGGTCGGCCAGGCCTCCACTTT.

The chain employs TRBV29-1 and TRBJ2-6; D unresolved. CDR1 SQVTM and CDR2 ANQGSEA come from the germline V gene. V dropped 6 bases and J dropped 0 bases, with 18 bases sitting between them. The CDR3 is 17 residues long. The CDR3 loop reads CSVTLSGPTSGANVLTF. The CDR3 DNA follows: TGCAGCGTCACCCTGTCCGGTCCAACCTCTGGGGCCAACGTCCTGACTTTC.

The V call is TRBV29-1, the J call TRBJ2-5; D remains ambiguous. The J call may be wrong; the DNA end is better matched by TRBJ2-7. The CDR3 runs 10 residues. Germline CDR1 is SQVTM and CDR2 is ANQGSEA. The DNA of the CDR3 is TGCAGCGTGGACGATTACGAGCAGTACTTC. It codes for CSVDDYEQYF.

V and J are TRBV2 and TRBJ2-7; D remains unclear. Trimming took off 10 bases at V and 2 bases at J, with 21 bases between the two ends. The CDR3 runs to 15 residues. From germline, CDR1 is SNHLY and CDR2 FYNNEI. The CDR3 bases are TGTGCCACCATAGGAAGGGATGATTGGACCTACGAGCAGTACTTC. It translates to CATIGRDDWTYEQYF.

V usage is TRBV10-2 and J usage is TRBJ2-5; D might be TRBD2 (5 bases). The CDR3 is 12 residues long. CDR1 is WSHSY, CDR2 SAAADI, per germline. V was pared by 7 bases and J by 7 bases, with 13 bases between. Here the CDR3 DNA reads TGCGCCAGCAAGGAACCCGAGGGGACCCAGTACTTC. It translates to CASKEPEGTQYF.

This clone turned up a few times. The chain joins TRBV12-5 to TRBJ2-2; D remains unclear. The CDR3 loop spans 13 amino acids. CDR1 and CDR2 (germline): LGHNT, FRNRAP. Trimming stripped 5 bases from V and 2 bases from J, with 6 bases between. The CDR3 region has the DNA TGTGCTAGTGGTCAGACTAACACCGGGGAGCTGTTTTTT. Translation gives CASGQTNTGELFF.

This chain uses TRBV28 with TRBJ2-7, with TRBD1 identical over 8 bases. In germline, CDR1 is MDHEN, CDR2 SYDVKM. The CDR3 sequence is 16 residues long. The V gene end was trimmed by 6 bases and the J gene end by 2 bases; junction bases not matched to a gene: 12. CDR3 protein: CASSRRTGSLPYEQYF. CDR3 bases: TGTGCCAGCAGCCGACGGACAGGGTCCCTCCCCTACGAGCAGTACTTC.

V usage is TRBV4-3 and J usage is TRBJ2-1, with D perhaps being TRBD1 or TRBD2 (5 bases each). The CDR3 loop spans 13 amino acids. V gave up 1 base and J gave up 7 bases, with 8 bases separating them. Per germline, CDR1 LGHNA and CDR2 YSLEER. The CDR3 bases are TGCGCCAGCAGCCAAGGTGGGGGTAATGAGCAGTTCTTC. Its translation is CASSQGGGNEQFF.

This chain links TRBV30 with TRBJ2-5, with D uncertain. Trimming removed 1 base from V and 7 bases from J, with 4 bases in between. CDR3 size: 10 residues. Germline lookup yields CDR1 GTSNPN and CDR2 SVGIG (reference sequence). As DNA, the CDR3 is TGTGCCTGGAGTGATGGGACCCAGTACTTC. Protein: CAWSDGTQYF.

The DNA for the CDR3 is TGCAGCGTTGCGGGACAGGGAGATGGCTACACCTTC. This codes for CSVAGQGDGYTF. This chain connects TRBV29-1 to TRBJ1-2; 9 nucleotides match TRBD1. The CDR3 length is 12 residues. The V and J ends lost 4 bases and 6 bases, in that order; junction bases with no gene match: 3. Germline loops: CDR1 SQVTM, CDR2 ANQGSEA.

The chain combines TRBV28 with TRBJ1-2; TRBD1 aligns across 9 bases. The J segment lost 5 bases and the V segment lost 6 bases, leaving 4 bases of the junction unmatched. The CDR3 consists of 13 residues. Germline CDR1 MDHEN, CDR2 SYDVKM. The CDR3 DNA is TGTGCCAGCAGGCCCGGACAGGGGTATGGCTACACCTTC. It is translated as CASRPGQGYGYTF.

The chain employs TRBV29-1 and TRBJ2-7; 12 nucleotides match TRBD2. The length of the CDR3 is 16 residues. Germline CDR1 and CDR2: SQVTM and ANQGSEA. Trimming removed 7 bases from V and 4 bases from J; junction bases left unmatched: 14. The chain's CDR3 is CSAETSGSQSGYEQYF. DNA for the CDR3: TGCAGCGCCGAGACTAGCGGGAGTCAATCGGGTTACGAGCAGTACTTC.

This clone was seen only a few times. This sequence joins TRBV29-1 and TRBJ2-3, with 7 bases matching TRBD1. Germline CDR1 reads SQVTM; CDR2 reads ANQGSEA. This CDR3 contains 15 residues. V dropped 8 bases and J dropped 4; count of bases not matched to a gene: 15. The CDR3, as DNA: TGCAGCATTGCCGGGACAGCCGTCCCCCCAGATACGCAGTATTTT. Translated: CSIAGTAVPPDTQYF.

CDR3 in amino acids: CASSQDGQNYGYTF. The CDR3 DNA is TGCGCCAGCAGCCAAGATGGCCAGAACTATGGCTACACCTTC. The chain combines TRBV4-1 with TRBJ1-2; no clear D. This CDR3 comprises 14 residues. Germline CDR1 MGHRA, CDR2 YSYEKL. Trimming took off 0 bases at V and 2 bases at J, with 7 bases between the two ends.